Sequencing of this TCR beta chain was carried out in a study of shared clonotypes between healthy human individuals (dated by TCRdb to between 2020 and 2021). Concerning the study at large: A few men and two women, aged 18 to 49 years, made up the cohort. Each donor's leukapheresis produced roughly between about 0.9 and 9.5 billion PBMCs. Blood TCR repertoires of about five healthy adults were deeply sequenced to estimate repertoire size and the extent of clonotype sharing between individuals. Libraries were prepared and TCR repertoires were sequenced by different laboratories using diverse techniques, in order to increase sequencing depth and limit assay-specific biases. For each donor, CD4 naive and CD4 memory were each run on three plates, CD8 naive on two plates, and CD8 memory on one plate.

Donors were healthy HIV-negative adults with no recently reported acute infections or vaccinations. All donors were Caucasian adults living in Nashville, Tennessee, USA. Magnetic negative selection was used to enrich CD4+ T cells, after which naive cells were positively selected on CD45RA and the negative fraction became the memory subset. Blood was collected by leukapheresis, and PBMCs were isolated by Ficoll-Histopaque density gradient centrifugation and then cryopreserved in liquid nitrogen vapor phase. Analytical flow cytometry was used to check the purity and quantity of every magnetically sorted T cell population. Genomic DNA was isolated from every sorted fraction and measured by UV absorbance on a Nanodrop 2000c. For this clone: No antigen is known for it. Base qualities are missing; no much larger clone stands one base away.

V lost 5 bases and J lost 3 bases, and the count of bases not matched to a germline gene is 13. The CDR3 sequence holds 17 residues, the cysteine and phenylalanine included. The DNA shown is the 51-base CDR3, in frame from base 1. From a lookup of the germline V gene (reference sequence), CDR1 and CDR2 are SEHNR and FQNEAQ. What the work shows at the level of the full study, not this receptor alone: Only blood was sampled, and tissue TCR repertoires likely differ from those in blood. The genetic and exposure-history diversity represented was limited by the small number of donors. Even with the large sequencing depth, rarefaction of the sorted-subset datasets indicated that sequencing was incomplete. About 5% of naive CD4, 3.5% of naive CD8, about 2.5% of memory CD4, and less than 0.45% of memory CD8 clonotypes were shared across several donors. Compared with non-shared clonotypes, the clonotypes found in all four sorted-subset donors had higher generation probabilities. Estimated clonotype richness was generally larger for naive than for memory subsets. Pairwise subsampling indicated that sequencing depth was expected to affect the degree of clonotype sharing among donors.

TCR CDR3 regions were amplified from genomic DNA by multiplex PCR using the deep immunoSEQ assay. Extracted genomic DNA from each cell subset was spread evenly across all wells of several immunoSEQ 96-well plates, with each plate serving as a replicate. For sorted subsets, each replicate PCR was loaded with about 0.2 ug genomic DNA, equivalent to about 33,000 T cell genomes. The purified libraries were quantified using a Qubit 3.0 fluorometer, sized with a Bioanalyzer 2100, and then quantified again using the KAPA Library Quantification kit. Each immunoSEQ 96-well plate was sequenced on its own single-read 150-cycle Illumina NextSeq 550 flow cell. The original pipeline was this. Because the immunoSEQ output held only junctional sequences and lacked quality scores, the filtering could not match the filtering applied to full-length reads. Sequences were annotated with PyIR, a Python wrapper for IgBLAST v1.9, and V/J genes and CDR3 were assigned using IMGT germline references. Reads with weak V/J assignments (E-value above 1e-6), missing CDR3, stop codons, out-of-frame junctions, or ambiguous translated residues were removed. V3J clonotypes were defined as sequences sharing an identical inferred V gene, J gene, and CDR3 amino acid sequence. The percentage overlap between two repertoires was calculated by dividing the number of shared unique clonotypes by the size of the smaller repertoire. Repertoire richness was assessed with RTK rarefaction, the Chao1 estimator, and Recon v2.1 estimates of unobserved clonotypes. For all TCRbeta clonotypes obtained by the gDNA method from a handful of donors, generation probabilities were computed with OLGA. In TCRdb, the immuneACCESS table is reduced to in-frame sequences with V and J assigned. These tables do not hold every clone; where another copy was compared, an unresolved V gene accounts for under half, and the others remain unexplained. V, J and clone size reflect that table, while D and trimming were determined from the DNA. The sample profile shows a few million clones; about nine tenths of them were found once. The top ten clones comprise approximately 0.39% of the sample.

Input material: naive CD4+ T cells from PBMCs. The cell subset or site label, read with the paper, signifies: CD45RA+ positively selected. The chain is made from TRBV7-9 and TRBJ2-7, with TRBD1 matching 10 junction bases. This sequence was found in a man between 18 and 29 years old in good health. Some clones in this sample may be carry-over from other donors' samples. The CDR3 reads as follows: CASSPRGWDRGRYEQYF. The nucleotide sequence is given as TGTGCCAGCAGCCCAAGGGGCTGGGACAGGGGCCGCTACGAGCAGTACTTC. The CDR3, completed at both ends by the reference TRBV7-9 and TRBJ2-7 genes, gives the full variable domain DTGVSQNPRHKITKRGQNVTFRCDPISEHNRLYWYRQTLGQGPEFLTYFQNEAQLEKSRLLSDRFSAERPKGSFSTLEIQRTEQGDSAMYLCASSPRGWDRGRYEQYFGPGTRLTVT.